This T cell receptor beta chain was documented in a study of blood T cell repertoires in COVID-19 (TCRdb year 2020). Regarding the complete study: Collaborator samples came from the United States, Italy and Spain and covered acute and convalescent phases of COVID-19. Deeply sampled blood TCRbeta repertoires from subjects exposed to, actively infected with, or recovered from COVID-19 were included in the dataset. Samples were obtained from the ongoing ImmuneRACE study (first 160 participants) and from over a thousand subjects provided by 6 global collaborators. A freely available public database, intended as a resource for researchers studying the immune response to SARS-CoV-2, is where the repertoires were released. The prospective study material was composed of cDNA or gDNA derived from T cells, B-cell-depleted T cells, or PBMCs. Where HLA class I and class II types were available, the types were taken from metadata supplied by the sample provider, not from assay-based typing. Nearly every sample came with metadata listing a de-identified subject ID, COVID-19 status, age in years and sex. Results the study describes overall, beyond this receptor: The amount of clinical and demographic metadata varied by source and participant and was provided uncurated.

About this clone: The antigen this receptor binds is unknown. No much larger clone exists at a distance of one base, and base qualities are not known.

The immunoSEQ Assay, a bias-controlled multiplex PCR, was used to amplify TCRbeta CDR3 regions from genomic DNA. The authors processed their data as follows. The number of nucleated cells in each sample was estimated from the amplification of reference gene primers within the assay. To quantify the absolute abundance of each unique TCRbeta CDR3 rearrangement, sequence reads were collapsed and filtered. For each sample, productive Simpson clonality was calculated by taking the square root of Simpson's diversity index across productive rearrangements. The immuneACCESS repertoire file appears here via TCRdb, limited to in-frame rearrangements. These files lack a portion of the clones; in checked studies, under half of the deficit traces to unresolved V genes, and the cause of the others is not known. V and J calls and clone size are given by that table; D and trimming were obtained from the DNA. The table for this sample lists approximately 290,000 clones; around 90% of them were counted only once. About 4.5% of the sample belongs to the ten largest clones.

Participants in the prospective study were enrolled through a virtual design, were aged roughly 18 to 90 years, and lived in roughly 26 United States geographic areas. Cohort assignment in the prospective study relied on participant-reported clinical history from a screening survey and a study questionnaire. Each participant in the prospective study had whole blood, serum and a nasopharyngeal or oropharyngeal swab collected by mobile phlebotomists. Over a roughly two-month period, participants in the prospective study had the option of providing additional blood draws and questionnaires. Prospective study blood samples were shipped either frozen or at room temperature before DNA extraction. Relative to germline, V is 6 bases shorter and J is 8 bases shorter, with 19 bases between their ends. CDR1 and CDR2 are read off the germline V gene as SQVTM and ANQGSEA. The CDR3 goes from the cysteine to the phenylalanine over 13 residues. The kept DNA is CDR3 alone, 39 bases in frame from the first base.

The TCR originated in a woman aged 18-29 years with acute COVID-19. Sequences were obtained from PBMCs or T cells enriched from blood (not recorded which). The rearranged segments are TRBV29-1 and TRBJ1-2; matching of 5 bases hints at TRBD1 as the D gene. The nucleotide sequence is TGCAGCGTAGGACCCAGGGTTAAGGAGGGCTACACCTTC. It specifies CSVGPRVKEGYTF.